The 32 T cell receptor beta chains presented below share a single source sample, sequenced in a study of T cells of healthy individuals. TCRdb re-derived calls from the 5' RACE reads in MiXCR, one entry per CDR3 protein. The sample lists about 82,000 distinct CDR3 sequences; about 5.5% were seen once. The receptor set was obtained from a female donor in good health.

This clonotype was observed a handful of times. The chain uses TRBV18 and TRBJ2-5; TRBD1 agrees at 8 bases. Germline CDR1 KGHSH, CDR2 LQKENI. The CDR3 loop spans 14 amino acids. V was pared by 3 bases and J by 5 bases, with 5 bases of the junction left unmatched. The DNA of the CDR3 is TGTGCCAGCTCACCTCTAGACAGGGGTGAGACCCAGTACTTC. This gives the protein CASSPLDRGETQYF. The variable domain in full, completed from reference TRBV18 and TRBJ2-5, reads NAGVMQNPRHLVRRRGQEARLRCSPMKGHSHVYWYRQLPEEGLKFMVYLQKENIIDESGMPKERFSAEFPKEGPSILRIQQVVRGDSAAYFCASSPLDRGETQYFGPGTRLLVL.

This clonotype was recorded many times. CDR3 nucleotides: TGTGCCAGCAGCTGGGCCGGGGAGCTGTTTTTT. Translated: CASSWAGELFF. The chain links TRBV3-1 to TRBJ2-2, with D hard to call. From germline, CDR1 is LGHDT and CDR2 YNNKEL (reference sequence). The CDR3 loop spans 11 amino acids. Trimming took 5 bases from V and 6 from J, leaving 4 bases between them.

The chain recombines TRBV7-6 with TRBJ1-6; 7 bases agree with TRBD1. Trimming cost V 4 bases and J 11 bases; bases outside gene matches: 5. Germline lookup yields CDR1 SGHVS and CDR2 FNYEAQ. The CDR3 runs to 13 residues. DNA for the CDR3: TGTGCCAGCAGCTCCGTTACAGGGGCACCCCTCCACTTT. It specifies CASSSVTGAPLHF. The complete variable domain, with remaining parts taken from reference TRBV7-6 and TRBJ1-6, reads GAGVSQSPRYKVTKRGQDVALRCDPISGHVSLYWYRQALGQGPEFLTYFNYEAQQDKSGLPNDRFSAERPEGSISTLTIQRTEQRDSAMYRCASSSVTGAPLHFGNGTRLTVT.

The chain recombines TRBV5-1 with TRBJ2-5, with D possibly TRBD1 on 5 matching bases. The V end was cut by 1 base, the J end by 5 bases, with 9 bases between. The CDR3 extends over 13 amino acids. CDR1 is SGHRS and CDR2 is YFSETQ in the germline V gene. The DNA for the CDR3 is TGCGCCAGCAGCTTGACAGGTCCTGAGACCCAGTACTTC. This gives the protein CASSLTGPETQYF.

This clonotype was counted ten times or more. The chain combines TRBV7-2 with TRBJ2-1; 7 positions agree with TRBD2. The CDR3 covers 16 residues. Germline loops: CDR1 SGHTA, CDR2 FQGNSA. The V segment lost 0 bases and the J segment 7 bases; nucleotides outside the gene matches: 9. The DNA of the CDR3 is TGTGCCAGCAGCTTAGCTTGGGGCGGGAGAGTAAATGAGCAGTTCTTC. Protein: CASSLAWGGRVNEQFF.

This clonotype was counted many times. The chain employs TRBV12-3 or TRBV12-4 and TRBJ1-4; no firm D call. Deletions cut 3 bases from V and 7 bases from J, with 12 bases between. CDR3 length: 14 amino acids. CDR3: CASSFGQRPEKLFF. The CDR3 region has the DNA TGTGCCAGCAGTTTTGGGCAACGGCCTGAAAAACTGTTTTTT.

This clonotype was observed at least ten times. The genes are TRBV13 and TRBJ1-4; D not resolved. The germline CDR1 and CDR2 sequences are PRHDT and FYEKMQ (reference sequence). The CDR3 extends over 14 amino acids. V was cut by 6 bases and J by 3 bases, with 11 bases left in between. CDR3 sequence reads: CASRDRAANEKLFF. Written as DNA, the CDR3 is TGTGCCAGCAGGGACCGCGCGGCTAATGAAAAACTGTTTTTT. The full variable domain, its missing parts supplied by reference TRBV13 and TRBJ1-4, is AAGVIQSPRHLIKEKRETATLKCYPIPRHDTVYWYQQGPGQDPQFLISFYEKMQSDKGSIPDRFSAQQFSDYHSELNMSSLELGDSALYFCASRDRAANEKLFFGSGTQLSVL.

This clonotype was seen ten or more times. The chain uses TRBV20-1 and TRBJ2-5; 11 bases fit TRBD2. This CDR3 spans 14 amino acids. Trimming cost V 6 bases and J 2 bases; bases outside gene matches: 5. CDR1 is DFQATT and CDR2 is SNEGSKA in the germline V gene (reference sequence). The CDR3 nucleotides read TGCAGTGCCCAACTAGCGGGAGTGCAAGAGACCCAGTACTTC. This codes for CSAQLAGVQETQYF.

This clonotype was seen repeatedly, ten times or more. The rearrangement uses TRBV15 and TRBJ1-2; no clear D gene. This CDR3 comprises 13 residues. Per the germline V gene, CDR1 is LNHNV and CDR2 is YYDKDF (reference sequence). V dropped 4 bases and J dropped 1 base, with 7 bases sitting between them. The CDR3 loop is CATSMGSNYGYTF. CDR3 bases: TGTGCCACCAGCATGGGCAGTAACTATGGCTACACCTTC.

This clonotype was seen a handful of times. The rearrangement uses TRBV5-1 and TRBJ2-6; 7 bases line up with TRBD1. The ends lost 3 bases at V and 3 bases at J; junction bases unmatched: 3. Germline-derived CDR1 and CDR2 are SGHRS and YFSETQ. The CDR3 is 15 amino acids. This CDR3 is CASSSQGRGANVLTF. The CDR3 DNA reads TGCGCCAGCAGCTCACAGGGGCGTGGGGCCAACGTCCTGACTTTC.

This clonotype was found a few times. The chain links TRBV14 to TRBJ2-1; no clear D gene. The CDR3 contains 15 residues. The V and J ends lost 0 bases and 4 bases respectively, with 10 bases between them. CDR1 SGHDN and CDR2 FVKESK come from the germline V gene. CDR3 sequence: CASSQDMNQYNEQFF. In DNA form, the CDR3 reads TGTGCCAGCAGCCAAGACATGAACCAATACAATGAGCAGTTCTTC.

As for this clonotype: A much larger clone sits a single nucleotide away, making a read error possible. The rearrangement joins TRBV13 to TRBJ2-2; unclear D gene. The germline gives CDR1 PRHDT, CDR2 FYEKMQ (reference sequence). The CDR3 length is 12 residues. This CDR3 is CASSLATGQLFF. CDR3 DNA: TGTGCCAGCAGCTTAGCAACCGGGCAGCTGTTTTTT.

This sequence joins TRBV7-2 and TRBJ2-3; 10 nucleotides align to TRBD2. Germline V lookup: CDR1 SGHTA, CDR2 FQGNSA. The CDR3 sequence is 16 residues long. The trim removed 3 bases at V and 0 bases at J, leaving 3 bases unmatched. This CDR3 is CASSLTSGLSTDTQYF. In DNA form, the CDR3 reads TGTGCCAGCAGCTTGACTAGCGGGCTTAGCACAGATACGCAGTATTTT. The full variable domain, with the rest looked up from reference TRBV7-2 and TRBJ2-3, is GAGVSQSPSNKVTEKGKDVELRCDPISGHTALYWYRQSLGQGLEFLIYFQGNSAPDKSGLPSDRFSAERTGGSVSTLTIQRTQQEDSAVYLCASSLTSGLSTDTQYFGPGTRLTVL.

This clonotype was found many times. The chain carries TRBV4-1 and TRBJ2-7; 8 nucleotides align to TRBD1. Germline V gene sequence: CDR1 MGHRA, CDR2 YSYEKL. The CDR3 runs to 14 residues. Unmatched junction bases numbered 7, after V lost 3 bases and J lost 6 bases. The CDR3 bases are TGCGCCAGCAGCCACTCCTCAGGGGGCAGCGAGCAGTACTTC. Residues: CASSHSSGGSEQYF.

The chain uses TRBV2 and TRBJ1-4, with a possible D match to TRBD1 (6 bases). CDR3 length: 15 residues. V gave up 0 bases and J gave up 1 base, with 6 bases separating them. Germline V gene data show CDR1 as SNHLY and CDR2 as FYNNEI. The CDR3 DNA reads TGTGCCAGCAGTGAAGCGACAGGAACTAATGAAAAACTGTTTTTT. This gives the protein CASSEATGTNEKLFF.

This clonotype was seen a few times. The chain employs TRBV25-1 and TRBJ1-2; D not resolved. The V and J ends lost 0 bases and 8 bases respectively, with 7 bases between them. Germline CDR1 and CDR2: MGHDK and SYGVNS. The CDR3 has 12 amino acids. This CDR3 is CASSEYPAGYTF. Written as DNA, the CDR3 is TGTGCCAGCAGTGAATATCCAGCCGGCTACACCTTC.

This clonotype was detected ten times or more. The rearrangement uses TRBV11-3 and TRBJ2-3, with TRBD2 matching 7 bases. From germline, CDR1 is SGHNT and CDR2 YENEEA. CDR3 size: 16 residues. The V and J ends lost 1 base and 1 base, in that order; junction bases with no gene match: 5. Here the CDR3 reads CASSLGGSGGTDTQYF. CDR3 nucleotide sequence: TGTGCCAGCAGCTTAGGCGGGAGCGGGGGCACAGATACGCAGTATTTT.

The chain recombines TRBV19 with TRBJ1-2; perhaps TRBD1 as D (5 bases). Germline CDR1 LNHDA, CDR2 SQIVND (reference sequence). The CDR3 length is 14 residues. Trimming removed 5 bases at V and 6 bases at J, with 16 bases between. The chain's CDR3 is CASSQSPGGDGYTF. DNA for the CDR3: TGTGCCAGTAGTCAATCCCCGGGGGGAGATGGCTACACCTTC.

This clonotype was seen a few times. This chain connects TRBV2 to TRBJ2-7; D ambiguous. The CDR3 sequence is 14 residues long. V was shortened by 8 bases and J by 9 bases, with 23 bases between the two germline ends. Germline V gives CDR1 SNHLY, CDR2 FYNNEI. CDR3 residues: CASSPLGPSGGQYF. The DNA of the CDR3 is TGTGCCAGCTCCCCTCTAGGGCCTTCCGGCGGGCAGTACTTC.

Ten or more counts support this clonotype. The chain is built from TRBV7-2 and TRBJ2-3; D unclear. The germline CDR1 and CDR2 sequences are SGHTA and FQGNSA. CDR3 size: 13 residues. Trimming took 2 bases from V and 5 from J, leaving 8 bases between them. The CDR3 spells CASSLSFQDTQYF. CDR3 nucleotide sequence: TGTGCCAGCAGCTTATCCTTTCAAGATACGCAGTATTTT.

This clonotype came up many times. The V and J genes are TRBV7-2 and TRBJ2-5; D is undetermined. The V end was cut by 1 base, the J end by 6 bases, with 9 bases between. In germline, CDR1 is SGHTA, CDR2 FQGNSA. CDR3 length: 13 amino acids. The CDR3 bases are TGTGCCAGCAGCTTAGACTTCCAGAAGACCCAGTACTTC. Protein product: CASSLDFQKTQYF.

This clonotype was recorded many times. The J gene is TRBJ1-2, the V gene TRBV4-2; D is uncertain. The CDR3 is 14 amino acids. V lost 6 bases and J 1 base, leaving 12 bases between the germline ends. CDR1 is LGHNA, CDR2 YNFKEQ, per germline. The CDR3 DNA follows: TGTGCCAGCAGGGCGGTGGGCGATAACTATGGCTACACCTTC. Its protein is CASRAVGDNYGYTF.

In this sample, this clonotype turned up a few times. The chain recombines TRBV20-1 with TRBJ2-5, with 11 nucleotides matching TRBD2. V shed 4 bases, J shed 5 bases, and the junction held 6 bases outside the gene matches. The CDR3 length is 14 residues. The germline V gene encodes CDR1 DFQATT and CDR2 SNEGSKA (reference sequence). CDR3 residues: CSATRTSGSETQYF. CDR3 bases: TGCAGTGCTACCCGGACTAGCGGGTCGGAGACCCAGTACTTC.

This clonotype came up many times. The genes are TRBV6-1 and TRBJ2-7; D may be TRBD1 or TRBD2 (5 bases each). The CDR3 extends over 13 amino acids. Deletions cut 5 bases from V and 3 bases from J, with 11 bases between. CDR1 is MNHNS and CDR2 is SASEGT in the germline V gene. The CDR3 coding sequence is TGTGCCAGCAGTCCAGTTGGGGGCTACGAGCAGTACTTC. Amino acid sequence: CASSPVGGYEQYF.

V usage is TRBV4-3 and J usage is TRBJ2-4; perhaps TRBD1 as D (6 bases). Germline values: CDR1 LGHNA, CDR2 YSLEER. This CDR3 has 16 residues. Trimming cost V 2 bases and J 0 bases, with 11 bases left between them. The CDR3 nucleotides read TGCGCCAGCAGCCAAACCCGGACAGTAGCCAAAAACATTCAGTACTTC. Residues: CASSQTRTVAKNIQYF.

This clonotype has a count of ten or more. V is TRBV20-1 and J is TRBJ2-7; D possibly corresponds to TRBD1 (6 bases). The CDR3 extends over 14 amino acids. The germline gives CDR1 DFQATT, CDR2 SNEGSKA (reference sequence). V gave up 6 bases and J gave up 1 base, with 16 bases separating them. CDR3 loop: CSAPPGQNSYEQYF. The CDR3 DNA follows: TGCAGTGCCCCCCCAGGACAGAATTCCTACGAGCAGTACTTC.

This clonotype was found a few times. The chain is built from TRBV27 and TRBJ2-5, with 8 bases that match TRBD1. Looked up from germline, CDR1 is MNHEY and CDR2 is SMNVEV (reference sequence). CDR3 length: 15 amino acids. V dropped 2 bases and J dropped 4; count of bases not matched to a gene: 6. This CDR3 is CASSLGQGSRETQYF. The CDR3 region has the DNA TGTGCCAGCAGTTTAGGACAGGGCTCGAGAGAGACCCAGTACTTC.

This clonotype was detected only a few times. The chain recombines TRBV7-2 with TRBJ2-2; D unresolved. This CDR3 has 16 amino acids. Trimming shortened V by 0 bases and J by 0 bases, and 8 bases separated the two germline ends. Germline V lookup: CDR1 SGHTA, CDR2 FQGNSA. CDR3 sequence reads: CASSLANKANTGELFF. Here the CDR3 DNA reads TGTGCCAGCAGCTTAGCCAACAAGGCGAACACCGGGGAGCTGTTTTTT.

This clonotype has a count of ten or more. The chain links TRBV28 to TRBJ2-7, with 8 bases fitting TRBD2. The CDR3 consists of 14 residues. V lost 6 bases, J lost 2 bases, and 6 bases stayed unmatched. Germline V gene sequence: CDR1 MDHEN, CDR2 SYDVKM. The CDR3 is CASRAPSGPYEQYF. In DNA form, the CDR3 reads TGTGCCAGCAGGGCCCCTAGCGGGCCCTACGAGCAGTACTTC.

This sequence joins TRBV4-3 and TRBJ2-5; the D gene is possibly TRBD2 (5 bases). Germline values: CDR1 LGHNA, CDR2 YSLEER. The V gene lost 1 base and the J gene lost 10 bases, with 19 bases spanning the gap. The CDR3 is made up of 15 amino acids. The DNA of the CDR3 is TGCGCCAGCAGCCAAGGGATGGCAGGAGGTTTTTTCCAGTACTTC. As protein: CASSQGMAGGFFQYF.

This clonotype was seen at least ten times. V gene TRBV9 combines with J gene TRBJ2-7; possible D gene TRBD1, 7 bases. V shed 3 bases and J shed 4 bases, with 14 bases lying between them. The germline gives CDR1 SGDLS, CDR2 YYNGEE. CDR3 length: 14 amino acids. The CDR3 coding sequence is TGTGCCAGCAGCGCGGGGGACAGACCTTACGAGCAGTACTTC. It translates to CASSAGDRPYEQYF.

This clonotype came up many times. The chain links TRBV6-2 or TRBV6-3 to TRBJ2-1, with 8 bases identical to TRBD2. Germline values: CDR1 MNHEY, CDR2 SVGEGT. V shed 7 bases, J shed 5 bases, and the junction held 7 bases outside the gene matches. This CDR3 is built from 14 residues. CDR3 in DNA: TGTGCCAGCAAATTAGCGGGAACCCACAATGAGCAGTTCTTC. Translation: CASKLAGTHNEQFF.